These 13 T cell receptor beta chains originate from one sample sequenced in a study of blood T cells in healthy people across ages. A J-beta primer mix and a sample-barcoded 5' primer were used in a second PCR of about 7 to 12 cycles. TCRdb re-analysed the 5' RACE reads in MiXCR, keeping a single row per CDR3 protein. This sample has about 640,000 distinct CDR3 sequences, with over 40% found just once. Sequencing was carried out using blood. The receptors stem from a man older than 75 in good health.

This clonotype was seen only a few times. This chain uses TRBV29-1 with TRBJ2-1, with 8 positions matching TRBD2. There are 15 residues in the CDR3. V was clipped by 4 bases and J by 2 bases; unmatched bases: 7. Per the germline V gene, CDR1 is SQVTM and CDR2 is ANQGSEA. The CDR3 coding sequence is TGCAGCGTTGTTCGGGAGGGAGGGACCTACAATGAGCAGTTCTTC. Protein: CSVVREGGTYNEQFF.

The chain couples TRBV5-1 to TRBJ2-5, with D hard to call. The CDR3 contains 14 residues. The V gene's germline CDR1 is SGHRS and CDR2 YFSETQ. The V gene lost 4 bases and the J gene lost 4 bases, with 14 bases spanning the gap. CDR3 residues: CASSPEALGETQYF. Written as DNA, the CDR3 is TGCGCCAGCAGCCCTGAAGCTTTAGGAGAGACCCAGTACTTC.

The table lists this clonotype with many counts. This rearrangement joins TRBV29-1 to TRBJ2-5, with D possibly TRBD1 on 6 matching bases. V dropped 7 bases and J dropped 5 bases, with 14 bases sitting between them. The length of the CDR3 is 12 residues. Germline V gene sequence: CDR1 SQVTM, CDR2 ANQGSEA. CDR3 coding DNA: TGCAGCGCTAGACAGGTTGGCGAGACCCAGTACTTC. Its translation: CSARQVGETQYF.

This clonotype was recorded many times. DNA of the CDR3: TGTGCCAGCAGCTATCAGGGGGCCAAAAACATTCAGTACTTC. This encodes CASSYQGAKNIQYF. The chain joins TRBV14 to TRBJ2-4, with a weak D call TRBD1 (6 bases). CDR1 is SGHDN and CDR2 is FVKESK in the germline V gene. The CDR3 is 14 amino acids. V shed 5 bases and J shed 1 base, with 9 bases lying between them. The whole variable domain, remainder taken from reference TRBV14 and TRBJ2-4, is EAGVTQFPSHSVIEKGQTVTLRCDPISGHDNLYWYRRVMGKEIKFLLHFVKESKQDESGMPNNRFLAERTGGTYSTLKVQPAELEDSGVYFCASSYQGAKNIQYFGAGTRLSVL.

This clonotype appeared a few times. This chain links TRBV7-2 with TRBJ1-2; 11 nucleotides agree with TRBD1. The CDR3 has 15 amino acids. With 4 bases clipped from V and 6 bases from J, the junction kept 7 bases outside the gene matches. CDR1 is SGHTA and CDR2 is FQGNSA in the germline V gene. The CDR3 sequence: CASSSGQGGLDGYTF. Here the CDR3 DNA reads TGTGCCAGCAGCTCGGGACAGGGGGGACTTGATGGCTACACCTTC.

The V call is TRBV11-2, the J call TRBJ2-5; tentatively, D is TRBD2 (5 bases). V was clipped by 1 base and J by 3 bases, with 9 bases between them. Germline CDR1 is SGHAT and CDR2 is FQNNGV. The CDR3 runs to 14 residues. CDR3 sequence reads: CASSLGRVEETQYF. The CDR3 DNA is TGTGCCAGCAGCTTAGGGCGGGTCGAAGAGACCCAGTACTTC.

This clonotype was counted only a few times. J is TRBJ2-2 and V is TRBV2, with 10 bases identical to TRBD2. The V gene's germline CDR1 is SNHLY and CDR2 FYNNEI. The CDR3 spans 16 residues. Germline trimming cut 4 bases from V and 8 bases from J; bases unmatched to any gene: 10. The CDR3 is CASSALAGGQSGELFF. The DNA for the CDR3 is TGTGCCAGCAGTGCATTAGCGGGGGGACAATCGGGGGAGCTGTTTTTT.

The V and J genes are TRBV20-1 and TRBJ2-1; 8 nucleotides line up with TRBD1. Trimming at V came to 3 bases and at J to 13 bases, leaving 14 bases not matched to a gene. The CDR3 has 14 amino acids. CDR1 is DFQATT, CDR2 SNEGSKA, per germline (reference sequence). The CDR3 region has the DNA TGCAGTGCTAGGGGGGCAGGGGGCAAAGAGACCCAGTTCTTC. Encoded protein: CSARGAGGKETQFF.

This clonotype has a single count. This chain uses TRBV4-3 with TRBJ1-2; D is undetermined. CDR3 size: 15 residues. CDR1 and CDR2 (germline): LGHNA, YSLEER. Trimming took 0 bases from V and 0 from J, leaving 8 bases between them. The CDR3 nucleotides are TGCGCCAGCAGCCAAGAGAAAGATACTAACTATGGCTACACCTTC. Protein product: CASSQEKDTNYGYTF.

The CDR3 region is CATSDSGKSTNEKLFF. CDR3 DNA sequence: TGTGCCACCAGTGATTCAGGGAAGTCGACTAATGAAAAACTGTTTTTT. The gene calls are TRBV24-1 and TRBJ1-4, with D maybe TRBD1 (5 bases). The V gene's germline CDR1 is KGHDR and CDR2 SFDVKD. The CDR3 totals 16 residues. The V end lost 2 bases, the J end lost 2 bases, and 11 bases lay between the germline ends.

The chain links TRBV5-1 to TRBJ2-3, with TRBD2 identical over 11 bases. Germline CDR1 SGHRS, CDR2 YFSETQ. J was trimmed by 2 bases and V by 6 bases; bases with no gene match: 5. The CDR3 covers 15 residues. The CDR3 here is CASTPSGGNTDTQYF. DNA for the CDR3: TGCGCCAGCACCCCTAGCGGGGGGAACACAGATACGCAGTATTTT.

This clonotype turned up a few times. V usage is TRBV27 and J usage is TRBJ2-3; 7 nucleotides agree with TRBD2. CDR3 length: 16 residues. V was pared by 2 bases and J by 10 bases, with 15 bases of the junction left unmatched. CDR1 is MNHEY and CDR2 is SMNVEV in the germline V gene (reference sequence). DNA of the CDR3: TGTGCCAGCAGTTTACCCAGCGGGGCCACGGTCAAGGCGCAGTATTTT. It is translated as CASSLPSGATVKAQYF.

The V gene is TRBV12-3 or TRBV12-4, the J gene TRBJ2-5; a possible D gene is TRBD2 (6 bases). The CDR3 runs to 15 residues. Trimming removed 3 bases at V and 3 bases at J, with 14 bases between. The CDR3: CASSFGIAVKETQYF. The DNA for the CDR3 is TGTGCCAGCAGTTTCGGGATAGCGGTCAAAGAGACCCAGTACTTC.